This T cell receptor (beta chain) was profiled in a study of T cell responses to AZD1222 COVID-19 vaccine. The overall study: Second-dose schedules of about 4 or about 12 weeks were combined.

Study-wide results and limits: Mapped onto spike, vaccine-associated CD4 TCRs spanned it and were dominant at 160-218 and 743-854. In a largely white British group with more females than males, clonal diversity was possibly underestimated. Regions left unmutated in variants are reportedly the target of nearly half of spike-specific TCRs.

In the case of this clone: What it binds is not known.

Germline V gene lookup returns CDR1 SNHLY and CDR2 FYNNEI. The V end lost 9 bases, the J end lost 2 bases, and 8 bases lay between the germline ends. The CDR3 length is 11 residues. Sequenced by immunoSEQ multiplex PCR; TCRdb stores in-frame clones only, minus some. The sample contains 55,000 to 75,000 clones, about four fifths of which appear only once. This specimen consisted of peripheral blood, obtained on day 0 of AZD1222 vaccination. The chain links TRBV2 to TRBJ2-7; tentatively, D is TRBD1 (6 bases). The sequence was obtained from an adult in good health. Here the CDR3 DNA reads TGTGCCAGTGGGACAACCTACGAGCAGTACTTC. Amino acid sequence: CASGTTYEQYF. Using reference TRBV2 and TRBJ2-7 for the parts outside the CDR3, the full variable domain is EPEVTQTPSHQVTQMGQEVILRCVPISNHLYFYWYRQILGQKVEFLVSFYNNEISEKSEIFDDQFSVERPDGSNFTLKIRSTKLEDSAMYFCASGTTYEQYFGPGTRLTVT.